This section outlines one T cell receptor (beta chain) sequence together with its context. Its antigen remains unidentified. Germline assignment: CDR1 SGHTA and CDR2 FQGTGA. There are 14 residues in the CDR3. V lost 3 bases and J lost 6; bases outside the gene matches: 7. Genomic DNA served as template for TCR beta VDJ and CDR3 profiling. TCRdb used MiXCR to reprocess the reads, holding one entry per CDR3 protein. The data show some 140,000 distinct CDR3 sequences, 52% seen once. The entry originates in a study of CD8+CD57+ T cells in acquired aplastic anemia. Study-wide context: Yields of DNA that came from sorted CD4+ and CD8+ cells averaged roughly 3.2 ug. Findings and caveats of the study: Overlap between patients and controls comprised roughly 28 CD8+ CDR3 sequences.

Selection for sequencing was limited to patients who had shown CD8+CD57+ cell expansion by flow cytometry. Blood samples were obtained from patients who had received no prior therapy. The sequenced sample consisted of sorted CD4+, CD8+, or CD8+CD57+ T cells (not recorded which) from PBMCs. The TCR originated in a human donor with aplastic anemia. The rearrangement links TRBV7-3 to TRBJ2-7; 8 bases align to TRBD2. This chain's CDR3 is CASSFGTSGGEQYF. CDR3 coding DNA: TGTGCCAGCAGCTTCGGGACTAGTGGGGGCGAGCAGTACTTC.